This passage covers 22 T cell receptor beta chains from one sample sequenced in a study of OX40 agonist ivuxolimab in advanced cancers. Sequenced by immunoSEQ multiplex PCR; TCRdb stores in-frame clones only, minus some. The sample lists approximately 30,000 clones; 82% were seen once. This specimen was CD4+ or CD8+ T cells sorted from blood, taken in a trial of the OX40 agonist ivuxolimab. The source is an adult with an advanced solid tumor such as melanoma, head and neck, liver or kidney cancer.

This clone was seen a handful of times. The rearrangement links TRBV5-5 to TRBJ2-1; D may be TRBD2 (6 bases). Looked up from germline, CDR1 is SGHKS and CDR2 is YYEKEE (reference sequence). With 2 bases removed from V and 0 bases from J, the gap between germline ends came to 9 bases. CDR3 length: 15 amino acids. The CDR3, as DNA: TGTGCCAGCAGCTTTGAACTAGCCTCCTACAATGAGCAGTTCTTC. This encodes CASSFELASYNEQFF.

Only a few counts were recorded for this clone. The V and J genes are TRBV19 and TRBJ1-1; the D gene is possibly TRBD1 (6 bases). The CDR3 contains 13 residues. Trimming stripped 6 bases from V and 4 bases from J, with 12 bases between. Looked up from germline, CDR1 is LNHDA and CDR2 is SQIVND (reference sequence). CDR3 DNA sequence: TGTGCCAGTAGGATACAGGGAACCACTGAAGCTTTCTTT. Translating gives CASRIQGTTEAFF.

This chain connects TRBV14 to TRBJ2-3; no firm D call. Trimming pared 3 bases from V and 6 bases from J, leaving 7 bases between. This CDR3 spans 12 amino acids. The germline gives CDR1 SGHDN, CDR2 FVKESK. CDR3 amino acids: CASSHSLDTQYF. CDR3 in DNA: TGTGCCAGCAGCCATTCCTTGGATACGCAGTATTTT.

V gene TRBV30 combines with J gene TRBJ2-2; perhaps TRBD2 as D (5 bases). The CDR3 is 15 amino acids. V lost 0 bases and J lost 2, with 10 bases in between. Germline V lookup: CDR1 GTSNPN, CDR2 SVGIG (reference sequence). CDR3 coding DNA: TGTGCCTGGAGTGTCGGCAGGACTAACACCGGGGAGCTGTTTTTT. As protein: CAWSVGRTNTGELFF.

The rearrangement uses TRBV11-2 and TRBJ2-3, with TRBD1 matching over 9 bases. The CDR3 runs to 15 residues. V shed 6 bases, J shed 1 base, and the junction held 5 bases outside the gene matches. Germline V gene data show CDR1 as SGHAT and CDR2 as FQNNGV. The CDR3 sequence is CASSPRDRGTDTQYF. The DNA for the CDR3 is TGTGCCAGCAGTCCCCGGGACAGGGGCACAGATACGCAGTATTTT.

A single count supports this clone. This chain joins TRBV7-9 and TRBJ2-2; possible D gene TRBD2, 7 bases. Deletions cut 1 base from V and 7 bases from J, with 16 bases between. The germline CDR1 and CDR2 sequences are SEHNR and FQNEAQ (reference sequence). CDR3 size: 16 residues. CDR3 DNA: TGTGCCAGCAGCTTAGAGGCCGGGGGGCGAATCGGGGAGCTGTTTTTT. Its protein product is CASSLEAGGRIGELFF.

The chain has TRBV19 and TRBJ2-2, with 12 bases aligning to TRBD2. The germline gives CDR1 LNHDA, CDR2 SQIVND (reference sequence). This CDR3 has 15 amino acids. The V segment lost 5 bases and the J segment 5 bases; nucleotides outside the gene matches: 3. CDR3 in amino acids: CASSLGLAGTGELFF. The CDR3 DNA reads TGTGCCAGTAGTCTCGGACTAGCGGGGACCGGGGAGCTGTTTTTT. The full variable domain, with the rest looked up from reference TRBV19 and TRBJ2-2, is DGGITQSPKYLFRKEGQNVTLSCEQNLNHDAMYWYRQDPGQGLRLIYYSQIVNDFQKGDIAEGYSVSREKKESFPLTVTSAQKNPTAFYLCASSLGLAGTGELFFGEGSRLTVL.

CDR3 DNA: TGTGCCAGCAGTCCCGGGACAGGGCCACCATTTGACTACGAGCAGTACTTC. Its translation is CASSPGTGPPFDYEQYF. The rearrangement joins TRBV28 to TRBJ2-7; 9 bases agree with TRBD1. The trim removed 5 bases at V and 3 bases at J, leaving 14 bases unmatched. The CDR3 spans 17 residues. The germline gives CDR1 MDHEN, CDR2 SYDVKM.

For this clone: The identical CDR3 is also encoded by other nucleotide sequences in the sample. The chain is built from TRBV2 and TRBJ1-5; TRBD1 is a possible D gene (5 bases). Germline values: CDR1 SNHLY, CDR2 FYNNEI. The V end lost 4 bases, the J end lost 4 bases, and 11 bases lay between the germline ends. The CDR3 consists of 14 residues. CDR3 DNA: TGTGCCAGCAGTGGAGGGGCGGGGAATCAGCCCCAGCATTTT. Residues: CASSGGAGNQPQHF.

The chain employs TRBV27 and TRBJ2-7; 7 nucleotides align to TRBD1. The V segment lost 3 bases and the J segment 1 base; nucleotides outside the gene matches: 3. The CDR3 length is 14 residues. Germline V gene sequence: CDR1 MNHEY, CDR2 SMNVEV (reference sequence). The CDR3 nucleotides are TGTGCCAGCAGTTTCCAGGACAGGTCCTACGAGCAGTACTTC. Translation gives CASSFQDRSYEQYF.

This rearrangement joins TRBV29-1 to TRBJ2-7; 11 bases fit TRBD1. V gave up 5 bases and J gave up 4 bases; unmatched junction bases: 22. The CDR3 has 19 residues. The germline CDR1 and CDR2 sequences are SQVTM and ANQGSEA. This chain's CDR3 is CSVLEDTWDRGFWKYEQYF. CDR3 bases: TGCAGCGTTCTTGAAGATACTTGGGACAGGGGGTTTTGGAAGTACGAGCAGTACTTC.

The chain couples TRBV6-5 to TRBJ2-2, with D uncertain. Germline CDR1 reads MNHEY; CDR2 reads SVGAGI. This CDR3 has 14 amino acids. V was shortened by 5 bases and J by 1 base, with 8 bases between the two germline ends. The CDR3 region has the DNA TGTGCCAGCAGTGGGCGACTGAACACCGGGGAGCTGTTTTTT. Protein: CASSGRLNTGELFF.

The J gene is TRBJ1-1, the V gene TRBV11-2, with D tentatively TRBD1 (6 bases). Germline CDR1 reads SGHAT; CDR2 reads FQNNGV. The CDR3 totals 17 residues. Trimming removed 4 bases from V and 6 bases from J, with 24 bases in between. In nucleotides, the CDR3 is TGTGCCAGCAGCTCCCCAAGAGGGGGGAAGGGAGGGGCTGAAGCTTTCTTT. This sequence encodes CASSSPRGGKGGAEAFF.

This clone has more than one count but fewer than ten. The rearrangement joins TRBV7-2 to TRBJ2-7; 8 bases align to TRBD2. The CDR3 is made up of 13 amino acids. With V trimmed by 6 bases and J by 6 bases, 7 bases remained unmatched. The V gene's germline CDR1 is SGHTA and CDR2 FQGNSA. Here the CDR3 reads CASRAGAPTEQYF. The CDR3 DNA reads TGTGCCAGCAGAGCGGGAGCCCCCACCGAGCAGTACTTC.

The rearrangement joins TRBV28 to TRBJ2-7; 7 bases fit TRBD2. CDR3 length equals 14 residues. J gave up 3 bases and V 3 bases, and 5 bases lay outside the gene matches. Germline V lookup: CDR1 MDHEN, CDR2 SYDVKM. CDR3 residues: CASSLGGSDYEQYF. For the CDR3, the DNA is TGTGCCAGCAGTTTGGGAGGGTCCGACTACGAGCAGTACTTC. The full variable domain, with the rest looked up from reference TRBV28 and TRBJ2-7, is DVKVTQSSRYLVKRTGEKVFLECVQDMDHENMFWYRQDPGLGLRLIYFSYDVKMKEKGDIPEGYSVSREKKERFSLILESASTNQTSMYLCASSLGGSDYEQYFGPGTRLTVT.

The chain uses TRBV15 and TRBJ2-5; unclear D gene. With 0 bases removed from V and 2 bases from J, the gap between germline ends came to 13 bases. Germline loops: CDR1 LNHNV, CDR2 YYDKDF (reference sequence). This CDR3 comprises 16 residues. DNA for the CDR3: TGTGCCACCAGCAGAGAAGTAGCCAGAGAACAAGAGACCCAGTACTTC. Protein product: CATSREVAREQETQYF.

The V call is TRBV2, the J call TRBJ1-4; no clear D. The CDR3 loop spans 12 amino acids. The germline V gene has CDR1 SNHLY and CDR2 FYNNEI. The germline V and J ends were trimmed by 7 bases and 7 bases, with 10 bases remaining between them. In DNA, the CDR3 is TGTGCCAGCACCAGGCGCGGTGAAAAACTGTTTTTT. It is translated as CASTRRGEKLFF.

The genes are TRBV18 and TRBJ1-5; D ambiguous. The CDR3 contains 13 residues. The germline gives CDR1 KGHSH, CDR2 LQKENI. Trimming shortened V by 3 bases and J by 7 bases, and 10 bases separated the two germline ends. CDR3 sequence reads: CASSPLDEQPQHF. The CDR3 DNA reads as TGTGCCAGCTCACCCCTGGATGAGCAGCCCCAGCATTTT.

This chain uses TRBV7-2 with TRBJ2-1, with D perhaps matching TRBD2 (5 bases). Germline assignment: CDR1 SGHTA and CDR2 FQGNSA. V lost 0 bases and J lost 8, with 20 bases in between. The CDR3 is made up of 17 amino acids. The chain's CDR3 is CASSLALTGTGVDEQFF. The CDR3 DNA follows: TGTGCCAGCAGCTTAGCCCTGACCGGAACCGGGGTGGATGAGCAGTTCTTC.

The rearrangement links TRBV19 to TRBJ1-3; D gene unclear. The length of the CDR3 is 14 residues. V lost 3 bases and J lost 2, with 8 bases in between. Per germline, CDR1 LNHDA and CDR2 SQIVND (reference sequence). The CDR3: CASSIIGPGNTIYF. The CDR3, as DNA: TGTGCCAGTAGTATTATAGGACCTGGAAACACCATATATTTT. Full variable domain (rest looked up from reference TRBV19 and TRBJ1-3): DGGITQSPKYLFRKEGQNVTLSCEQNLNHDAMYWYRQDPGQGLRLIYYSQIVNDFQKGDIAEGYSVSREKKESFPLTVTSAQKNPTAFYLCASSIIGPGNTIYFGEGSWLTVV.

This CDR3 reads CASSSLTSGRGQETQYF. The CDR3, as DNA: TGTGCCAGCAGCTCCCTGACTAGCGGGAGGGGTCAAGAGACCCAGTACTTC. The chain carries TRBV7-2 and TRBJ2-5; 14 bases match TRBD2. This CDR3 comprises 17 residues. The germline gives CDR1 SGHTA, CDR2 FQGNSA. The ends lost 4 bases at V and 2 bases at J; junction bases unmatched: 6. The complete variable domain, with remaining parts taken from reference TRBV7-2 and TRBJ2-5, reads GAGVSQSPSNKVTEKGKDVELRCDPISGHTALYWYRQSLGQGLEFLIYFQGNSAPDKSGLPSDRFSAERTGGSVSTLTIQRTQQEDSAVYLCASSSLTSGRGQETQYFGPGTRLLVL.

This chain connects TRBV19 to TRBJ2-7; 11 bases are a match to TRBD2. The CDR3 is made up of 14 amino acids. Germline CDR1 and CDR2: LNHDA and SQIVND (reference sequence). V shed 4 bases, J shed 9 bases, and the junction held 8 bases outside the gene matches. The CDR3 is CASSTSLAGGGQYF. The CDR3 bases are TGTGCCAGTAGTACTTCTCTAGCGGGAGGCGGGCAGTACTTC.